The T cell receptor (beta chain) described here comes from a study of blood T cells in healthy people across ages. This clonotype was picked up a small number of times. This CDR3 is built from 17 residues. The V and J ends lost 6 bases and 3 bases, in that order; junction bases with no gene match: 13. Germline CDR1 MNHNS, CDR2 SASEGT. Combining a sample-barcoded 5' primer with a J-beta primer mix, a second PCR ran for roughly 7 to 11 cycles. Researchers report that each sample yielded at least 2.5 million CDR3-containing paired-end reads. TCRdb ran MiXCR on the 5' RACE reads and lists one entry per CDR3 protein. The profile covers 700,000 to 800,000 distinct CDR3 sequences, with approximately 39% appearing a single time and about 20% taken by the ten largest. Donors were systemically healthy Caucasian individuals from Russia aged roughly 6 to 90 years. Isolating PBMCs gave at least 6 million of these cells per sample.

This sequence joins TRBV6-1 and TRBJ2-3, with TRBD2 matching over 9 bases. The sequenced sample consisted of blood. The receptor was derived from a woman in her sixties in good health. In DNA, the CDR3 is TGTGCCAGCAGACCCAACCTAAGCGGGGGGTCTACAGATACGCAGTATTTT. Its translation: CASRPNLSGGSTDTQYF.